This T cell receptor (beta chain) appears in the sequencing data of a study of T-cell reconstitution after alpha-beta-depleted transplantation in children. Study outcomes and limitations: Several hundred graft clones that had expanded were reportedly the source of alpha-beta T cells about two months after transplant. Diversity of TCRbeta at day 60 was high in some patients, arising from surviving recipient T cells and thymic progenitors.

As it was prepared, the TCRbeta library received unique molecular identifiers. Each CDR3 protein is one row after TCRdb ran MiXCR on the PCR reads. The sample lists just under 250,000 distinct CDR3 sequences; more than 20% were seen once. As regards this clonotype: Its cognate antigen is unknown.

Germline lookup yields CDR1 SQVTM and CDR2 ANQGSEA. Trimming took 3 bases from V and 3 from J; bases not matched to a gene: 7. The CDR3 sequence is 14 residues long. Sequences were derived from PBMCs, sampled before TCRalphabeta/CD19-depleted stem cell transplant. This clonotype was sampled from a girl aged 2 to 9 with Fanconi anemia, due to receive a stem cell transplant. The V call is TRBV29-1, the J call TRBJ2-7; 8 bases are a match to TRBD2. The CDR3 here is CSVDPSGLIYEQYF. CDR3 nucleotides: TGCAGCGTTGATCCTAGCGGGTTGATCTACGAGCAGTACTTC.